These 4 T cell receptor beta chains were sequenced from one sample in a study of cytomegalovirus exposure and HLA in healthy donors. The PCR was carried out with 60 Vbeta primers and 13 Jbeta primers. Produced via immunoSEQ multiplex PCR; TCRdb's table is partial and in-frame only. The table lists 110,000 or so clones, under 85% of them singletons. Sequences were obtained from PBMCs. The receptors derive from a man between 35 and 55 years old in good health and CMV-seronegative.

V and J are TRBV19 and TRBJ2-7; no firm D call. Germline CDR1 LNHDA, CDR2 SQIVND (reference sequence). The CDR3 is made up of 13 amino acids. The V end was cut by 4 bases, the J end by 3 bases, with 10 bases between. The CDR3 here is CASSSPDFYEQYF. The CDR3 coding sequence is TGTGCCAGTAGTAGCCCCGACTTCTACGAGCAGTACTTC.

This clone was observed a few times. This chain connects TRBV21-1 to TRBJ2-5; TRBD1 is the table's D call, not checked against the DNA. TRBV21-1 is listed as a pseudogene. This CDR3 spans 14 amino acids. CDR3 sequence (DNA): TGTGCCAGCAGCGGGCCCCGGGACATAGAGACCCAGTACTTC. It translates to CASSGPRDIETQYF.

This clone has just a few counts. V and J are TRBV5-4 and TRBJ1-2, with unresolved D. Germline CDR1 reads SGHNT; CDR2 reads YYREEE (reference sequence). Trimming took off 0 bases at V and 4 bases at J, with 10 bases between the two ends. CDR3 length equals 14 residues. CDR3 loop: CASSLAFTSYGYTF. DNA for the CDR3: TGTGCCAGCAGCTTGGCCTTCACTAGCTATGGCTACACCTTC.

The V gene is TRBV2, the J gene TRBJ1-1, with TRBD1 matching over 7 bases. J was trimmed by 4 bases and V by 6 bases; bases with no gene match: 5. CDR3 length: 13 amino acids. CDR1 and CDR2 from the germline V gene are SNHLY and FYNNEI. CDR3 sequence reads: CASRANRGTEAFF. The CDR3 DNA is TGTGCCAGCAGAGCGAACAGGGGCACTGAAGCTTTCTTT.